This TCR beta chain originates from a study of neoadjuvant anti-PD-1 for oral cavity cancer. Profiled with immunoSEQ multiplex PCR; TCRdb holds only in-frame clones, not every one. The data show about 72,000 clones, 70% to 90% seen once. CDR3 length equals 13 residues. The germline CDR1 and CDR2 sequences are MGHDK and SYGVNS. Trimming removed 7 bases at V and 4 bases at J, with 13 bases between. Stated time point: after neoadjuvant nivolumab, at surgical resection. This rearrangement joins TRBV25-1 to TRBJ1-2; D not resolved. The TCR originated in a person aged 35-80 years with oral cavity squamous cell carcinoma. This specimen consisted of PBMCs, obtained after nivolumab (anti-PD-1) treatment. CDR3 in amino acids: CASTLAGAYGYTF. In DNA form, the CDR3 reads TGTGCCAGCACTTTGGCGGGCGCCTATGGCTACACCTTC.